A selection of T cell receptor beta chains follows, all from one sample in a study of blood T cells in healthy people across ages. TCRdb reprocessed the 5' RACE reads via MiXCR and lists one record per CDR3 protein. This table holds about 1.1 million distinct CDR3 sequences, around two fifths found once. Sequences were obtained from blood. The receptors originated from a young man in good health. The CDR3 runs from the conserved cysteine through the conserved F or W. The D gene is left open where the match is weak. Size is omitted from some rows. Given values are once, few, many or a class for expanded clones.

abundance: .
v_gene: TRBV6-6
d_gene: .
j_gene: TRBJ1-2
CDR3nt: TGTGCCAGCAGTGACTCTCCCAGCTATGGCTACACCTTC
CDR3aa: CASSDSPSYGYTF

abundance: .
v_gene: TRBV20-1
d_gene: TRBD1
j_gene: TRBJ2-6
CDR3nt: TGCAGTGCTAGGCTGACAGGGGCCTTACATTCTGGGGCCAACGTCCTGACTTTC
CDR3aa: CSARLTGALHSGANVLTF

abundance: once
v_gene: TRBV20-1
d_gene: TRBD1
j_gene: TRBJ2-5
CDR3nt: TGCAGTGCTACTTCCGGGACAGGGGTGGAGACCCAGTACTTC
CDR3aa: CSATSGTGVETQYF

abundance: .
v_gene: TRBV10-3
d_gene: .
j_gene: TRBJ1-1
CDR3nt: TGTGCCATCAGTATGAAGGCCGGGGATGAAGCTTTCTTT
CDR3aa: CAISMKAGDEAFF

abundance: few
v_gene: TRBV12-1
d_gene: .
j_gene: TRBJ1-2
CDR3nt: TGTGCCAGCAGCTCATCTTCGTATGGCTACACCTTC
CDR3aa: CASSSSSYGYTF

abundance: few
v_gene: TRBV12-5
d_gene: TRBD2
j_gene: TRBJ2-1
CDR3nt: TGTGCTAGTGGTAAGGGACGGGAGGAAATCGAGCAGTTCTTC
CDR3aa: CASGKGREEIEQFF

abundance: .
v_gene: TRBV4-1
d_gene: TRBD1
j_gene: TRBJ2-1
CDR3nt: TGCGCCAGCAGCCATGCAGGGACAGGGGGAAATGAGCAGTTCTTC
CDR3aa: CASSHAGTGGNEQFF

abundance: .
v_gene: TRBV7-2
d_gene: .
j_gene: TRBJ1-2
CDR3nt: TGTGCCAGCAGCTTAAGGCGCGGACCTAACTATGGCTACACCTTC
CDR3aa: CASSLRRGPNYGYTF

abundance: .
v_gene: TRBV20-1
d_gene: TRBD2
j_gene: TRBJ2-1
CDR3nt: TGCAGTGCTACCACTAGCGGAATATACAATGAGCAGTTCTTC
CDR3aa: CSATTSGIYNEQFF

abundance: .
v_gene: TRBV6-2/TRBV6-3
d_gene: .
j_gene: TRBJ2-7
CDR3nt: TGTGCCAGCGGACCAGGTAATAGACCCTACGAGCAGTACTTC
CDR3aa: CASGPGNRPYEQYF

abundance: .
v_gene: TRBV20-1
d_gene: .
j_gene: TRBJ2-3
CDR3nt: TGCAGTGCTCCGATCTCAGATACGCAGTATTTT
CDR3aa: CSAPISDTQYF

abundance: .
v_gene: TRBV12-3/TRBV12-4
d_gene: .
j_gene: TRBJ1-5
CDR3nt: TGTGCCAGCAATCCGTCAGGGGCCAATCAGCCCCAGCATTTT
CDR3aa: CASNPSGANQPQHF

abundance: .
v_gene: TRBV20-1
d_gene: .
j_gene: TRBJ1-5
CDR3nt: TGCAGTGCTAATACGGGGAAAGGGTCTTATCAGCCCCAGCATTTT
CDR3aa: CSANTGKGSYQPQHF

abundance: .
v_gene: TRBV7-9
d_gene: .
j_gene: TRBJ2-7
CDR3nt: TGTGCCAGCGGCTTAGACGCCTACGAGCAGTACTTC
CDR3aa: CASGLDAYEQYF

abundance: few
v_gene: TRBV20-1
d_gene: TRBD2
j_gene: TRBJ2-1
CDR3nt: TGCAGTGCTCGACTAGCTTGGAATGAGCAGTTCTTC
CDR3aa: CSARLAWNEQFF

abundance: .
v_gene: TRBV5-1
d_gene: .
j_gene: TRBJ1-4
CDR3nt: TGCGCCAGCAGCGGAGGACGGCTAGTTAATGAAAAACTGTTTTTT
CDR3aa: CASSGGRLVNEKLFF

abundance: .
v_gene: TRBV20-1
d_gene: .
j_gene: TRBJ1-4
CDR3nt: TGCAGTGCTAGAGATCCCCGCAGGAATAATGAAAAACTGTTTTTT
CDR3aa: CSARDPRRNNEKLFF

abundance: few
v_gene: TRBV6-2/TRBV6-3
d_gene: .
j_gene: TRBJ2-5
CDR3nt: TGTGCCAGCAGTTACCCCAGCACACATGAGCAGTACTTC
CDR3aa: CASSYPSTHEQYF

abundance: .
v_gene: TRBV20-1
d_gene: .
j_gene: TRBJ1-2
CDR3nt: TGCAGTGTCCTCATGTCGGACAGTGGATATGGCTACACCTTC
CDR3aa: CSVLMSDSGYGYTF

abundance: .
v_gene: TRBV14
d_gene: TRBD1
j_gene: TRBJ1-2
CDR3nt: TGTGCCAGCAGCCGAGGACAGGTGTTGGGATATGGCTACACCTTC
CDR3aa: CASSRGQVLGYGYTF

abundance: .
v_gene: TRBV12-3/TRBV12-4
d_gene: .
j_gene: TRBJ2-7
CDR3nt: TGTGCCAGCAGTCCCTCGAGGTCCTACGAGCAGTACTTC
CDR3aa: CASSPSRSYEQYF

abundance: many
v_gene: TRBV6-5
d_gene: TRBD2
j_gene: TRBJ2-3
CDR3nt: TGTGCCAGCAGGGAGCGGGGGGGCCTAGATACGCAGTATTTT
CDR3aa: CASRERGGLDTQYF

abundance: .
v_gene: TRBV18
d_gene: .
j_gene: TRBJ1-5
CDR3nt: TGTGCCAGCTCACCAACTCAGGGAAATCAGCCCCAGCATTTT
CDR3aa: CASSPTQGNQPQHF

abundance: .
v_gene: TRBV20-1
d_gene: TRBD2
j_gene: TRBJ2-7
CDR3nt: TGCAGTGCTAGAGACCCCAGCGGGGGGTACAATGAGCAGTACTTC
CDR3aa: CSARDPSGGYNEQYF

abundance: .
v_gene: TRBV27
d_gene: .
j_gene: TRBJ1-4
CDR3nt: TGTGCCAGCAGTTTATCGGGGGTGACAGATGAAAAACTGTTTTTT
CDR3aa: CASSLSGVTDEKLFF

abundance: .
v_gene: TRBV13
d_gene: .
j_gene: TRBJ2-2
CDR3nt: TGTGCCAGCAGCCCTCTAGGGGACTTAATCGGGGAGCTGTTTTTT
CDR3aa: CASSPLGDLIGELFF

abundance: few
v_gene: TRBV6-5
d_gene: .
j_gene: TRBJ2-7
CDR3nt: TGTGCCAGCACGGGACACCGCTACGAGCAGTACTTC
CDR3aa: CASTGHRYEQYF

abundance: .
v_gene: TRBV6-5
d_gene: .
j_gene: TRBJ1-1
CDR3nt: TGTGCCAGCAGTTACACCGAAGGGGGGCCCACTGAAGCTTTCTTT
CDR3aa: CASSYTEGGPTEAFF

abundance: .
v_gene: TRBV20-1
d_gene: .
j_gene: TRBJ1-4
CDR3nt: TGCAGTGCTAGGGGCGGAGCAACTAATGAAAAACTGTTTTTT
CDR3aa: CSARGGATNEKLFF

abundance: many
v_gene: TRBV7-2
d_gene: TRBD2
j_gene: TRBJ2-1
CDR3nt: TGTGCCAGCAGCCCACTCCCGGGACTAGTCTATGAGCAGTTCTTC
CDR3aa: CASSPLPGLVYEQFF

abundance: .
v_gene: TRBV7-2
d_gene: TRBD2
j_gene: TRBJ2-5
CDR3nt: TGTGCCAGCAGCCCCAGAGCTGGGGGGGATATGGAGACCCAGTACTTC
CDR3aa: CASSPRAGGDMETQYF

abundance: once
v_gene: TRBV12-3/TRBV12-4
d_gene: .
j_gene: TRBJ2-5
CDR3nt: TGTGCCAGCAGTTACGGGGGGCTCCAAGAGACCCAGTACTTC
CDR3aa: CASSYGGLQETQYF

abundance: .
v_gene: TRBV9
d_gene: .
j_gene: TRBJ1-5
CDR3nt: TGTGCCAGCAGCGTTGGGGGGGGTATGGGCCAGCCCCAGCATTTT
CDR3aa: CASSVGGGMGQPQHF

abundance: .
v_gene: TRBV12-3/TRBV12-4
d_gene: .
j_gene: TRBJ2-3
CDR3nt: TGTGCCAGCAGTTGGGACTGGACGGGAAACACAGATACGCAGTATTTT
CDR3aa: CASSWDWTGNTDTQYF

abundance: few
v_gene: TRBV2
d_gene: .
j_gene: TRBJ2-1
CDR3nt: TGTGCCAGCAGGGACAGAAAGTCCTACAATGAGCAGTTCTTC
CDR3aa: CASRDRKSYNEQFF

abundance: .
v_gene: TRBV4-1
d_gene: .
j_gene: TRBJ1-2
CDR3nt: TGCGCCAGCAGCCCCCCGCCTCCGGTTGGAGGCTACACCTTC
CDR3aa: CASSPPPPVGGYTF

abundance: .
v_gene: TRBV5-1
d_gene: TRBD1
j_gene: TRBJ2-7
CDR3nt: TGCGCCAGCAAGCCGGGACAGGGGTACTACGAGCAGTACTTC
CDR3aa: CASKPGQGYYEQYF

abundance: .
v_gene: TRBV25-1
d_gene: .
j_gene: TRBJ2-7
CDR3nt: TGTGCCAGCAGTGACGTCAGGGGCCACGAGCAGTACTTC
CDR3aa: CASSDVRGHEQYF

abundance: .
v_gene: TRBV2
d_gene: .
j_gene: TRBJ1-5
CDR3nt: TGTGCCAGCAGTGGAACACAGCCTTCTTTCCCTAGCAATCAGCCCCAGCATTTT
CDR3aa: CASSGTQPSFPSNQPQHF

abundance: .
v_gene: TRBV10-3
d_gene: TRBD1
j_gene: TRBJ2-2
CDR3nt: TGTGCCATGAGGGACAGGGGGACCGGGGAGCTGTTTTTT
CDR3aa: CAMRDRGTGELFF

abundance: once
v_gene: TRBV10-3
d_gene: .
j_gene: TRBJ1-4
CDR3nt: TGTGCCATCAGTGGTTCTGTTGCAAATAATGAAAAACTGTTTTTT
CDR3aa: CAISGSVANNEKLFF

abundance: once
v_gene: TRBV9
d_gene: .
j_gene: TRBJ1-2
CDR3nt: TGTAGCGATGATGGCTACACCTTC
CDR3aa: CSDDGYTF

abundance: .
v_gene: TRBV4-1
d_gene: .
j_gene: TRBJ2-1
CDR3nt: TGCGCCAGCAGCCAAGTACCCGGGACCAACTACAATGAGCAGTTCTTC
CDR3aa: CASSQVPGTNYNEQFF

abundance: .
v_gene: TRBV12-3/TRBV12-4
d_gene: .
j_gene: TRBJ2-3
CDR3nt: TGTGCCAGCAGTTCCCGACTAGTCGGCGATACGCAGTATTTT
CDR3aa: CASSSRLVGDTQYF

abundance: few
v_gene: TRBV11-2
d_gene: TRBD2
j_gene: TRBJ2-3
CDR3nt: TGTGCCAGCAGAGTAGCGGGGGGGCCAGTAGATACGCAGTATTTT
CDR3aa: CASRVAGGPVDTQYF

abundance: .
v_gene: TRBV3-1
d_gene: .
j_gene: TRBJ2-3
CDR3nt: TGTGCCAGCAGCCAATATTCCGCAGATACGCAGTATTTT
CDR3aa: CASSQYSADTQYF

abundance: few
v_gene: TRBV5-1
d_gene: TRBD2
j_gene: TRBJ2-3
CDR3nt: TGCGCCAGCAGCTTAACGGGAGGCTTCACAGATACGCAGTATTTT
CDR3aa: CASSLTGGFTDTQYF

abundance: .
v_gene: TRBV2
d_gene: TRBD1
j_gene: TRBJ1-5
CDR3nt: TGTGCCAGCAGTCCGGGACAGGGAACTCATAGCAATCAGCCCCAGCATTTT
CDR3aa: CASSPGQGTHSNQPQHF

abundance: few
v_gene: TRBV9
d_gene: TRBD1
j_gene: TRBJ2-3
CDR3nt: TGTGCCAGCAGCGGGGACAGGGTAACAGATACGCAGTATTTT
CDR3aa: CASSGDRVTDTQYF

abundance: .
v_gene: TRBV13
d_gene: TRBD1
j_gene: TRBJ1-2
CDR3nt: TGTGCCAGCAGCTCGATGGACAGGGATGGCTACACCTTC
CDR3aa: CASSSMDRDGYTF

abundance: few
v_gene: TRBV12-3/TRBV12-4
d_gene: .
j_gene: TRBJ1-2
CDR3nt: TGTGCCAGCAGTTTCCCCCAGGGTTTCGGCTACACCTTC
CDR3aa: CASSFPQGFGYTF

abundance: few
v_gene: TRBV20-1
d_gene: .
j_gene: TRBJ2-1
CDR3nt: TGCAGTGCTAGCTGGGTAGGTAGGAATGAGCAGTTCTTC
CDR3aa: CSASWVGRNEQFF

abundance: .
v_gene: TRBV20-1
d_gene: .
j_gene: TRBJ1-1
CDR3nt: TGCAGTGCTGCCAACGCCGAGGGGGATCTTGAAGCTTTCTTT
CDR3aa: CSAANAEGDLEAFF

abundance: .
v_gene: TRBV4-3
d_gene: TRBD2
j_gene: TRBJ2-2
CDR3nt: TGCGCCAGCAGCCAACCAACTAGCGGGGGGAACACCGGGGAGCTGTTTTTT
CDR3aa: CASSQPTSGGNTGELFF

abundance: few
v_gene: TRBV7-2
d_gene: .
j_gene: TRBJ1-6
CDR3nt: TGTGCCAGCAGCGGGGACACCTTGAATTCACCCCTCCACTTT
CDR3aa: CASSGDTLNSPLHF

abundance: .
v_gene: TRBV9
d_gene: .
j_gene: TRBJ2-3
CDR3nt: TGTGCCAGCAGCGTAGAAGGGACGCGTGATCTTCGCACAGATACGCAGTATTTT
CDR3aa: CASSVEGTRDLRTDTQYF

abundance: many
v_gene: TRBV20-1
d_gene: .
j_gene: TRBJ1-2
CDR3nt: TGCAGTGCTAGCCCCCCGGGGCATGGCTACACCTTC
CDR3aa: CSASPPGHGYTF

abundance: many
v_gene: TRBV4-1
d_gene: .
j_gene: TRBJ2-1
CDR3nt: TGCGCCAGCAGCCAACTAAGCAATGAGCAGTTCTTC
CDR3aa: CASSQLSNEQFF

abundance: .
v_gene: TRBV6-2/TRBV6-3
d_gene: .
j_gene: TRBJ1-2
CDR3nt: TGTGCCAGCGATAACGGGCGTAGCTACACCTTC
CDR3aa: CASDNGRSYTF